The clone carrying this TCR beta chain was counted only a few times. The data were taken from a study of blood T cell repertoires in COVID-19. Germline V lookup: CDR1 MDHEN, CDR2 SYDVKM. Between the trimmed V and J ends, which lost 6 bases and 5 bases, there was a span of 7 bases. The CDR3 consists of 11 residues. Generated by immunoSEQ multiplex PCR, the TCRdb table keeps only in-frame clones and is missing some. The sample lists about 14,000 clones; roughly 73% were seen once. The TCR originated in a boy aged 2 to 9 with active or convalescent COVID-19. The sequenced sample consisted of peripheral blood. The V call is TRBV28, the J call TRBJ1-1; D gene ambiguous. The CDR3 reads CASSPRTEAFF. CDR3 DNA: TGTGCCAGCAGCCCGCGTACTGAAGCTTTCTTT.